This T cell receptor beta chain came from a study of T cell changes during pregnancy in multiple sclerosis. Germline V gene data show CDR1 as MNHNS and CDR2 as SASEGT. V was shortened by 8 bases and J by 4 bases, with 17 bases between the two germline ends. This CDR3 contains 15 residues. Using immunoSEQ multiplex PCR, the repertoire was profiled, and TCRdb retains in-frame clones only, with some absent. Here the sample spans about 120,000 clones, 80% to 95% being singletons. This chain connects TRBV6-1 to TRBJ1-4; D perhaps matches TRBD1 (5 bases). This clonotype was sampled from a female donor with multiple sclerosis, enrolled in a pregnancy study. This sample comprised peripheral blood, obtained in the third trimester of pregnancy. The CDR3 loop is CASRTHDSFNEKLFF. CDR3 nucleotide sequence: TGTGCCAGCCGGACACACGACAGTTTTAATGAAAAACTGTTTTTT.